The 5 T cell receptor beta chains presented below share a single source sample, sequenced in a study of T cell repertoires in cytomegalovirus infection. These receptors have no identified antigens. TCRdb passed the reads through MiXCR, listing each CDR3 protein once. This sample has 110,000 to 150,000 distinct CDR3 sequences, with 25% to 35% found just once. Source: CD8+ T cells from cultured PBMCs, taken from culture after CMV antigen stimulation. The receptors derive from a human donor in good health (CMV status not recorded). Some clones in this sample may be carry-over from other donors' samples.

The V and J genes are TRBV6-2 or TRBV6-3 and TRBJ2-6; D gene uncertain. In germline, CDR1 is MNHEY, CDR2 SVGEGT. V was clipped by 0 bases and J by 1 base, with 7 bases between them. The CDR3 contains 16 residues. Here the CDR3 DNA reads TGTGCCAGCAGTTACTCGTTGGCGTCTGGGGCCAACGTCCTGACTTTC. It translates to CASSYSLASGANVLTF.

V usage is TRBV6-5 and J usage is TRBJ2-1, with D perhaps matching TRBD2 (5 bases). The ends were cut back, 11 bases at V and 8 bases at J, with 19 bases in the middle. CDR3 length: 13 residues. Per germline, CDR1 MNHEY and CDR2 SVGAGI. CDR3 region: CAARSALRDEQFF. The CDR3 DNA is TGTGCCGCAAGGTCAGCCCTGAGGGATGAGCAGTTCTTC.

The chain recombines TRBV6-1 with TRBJ1-6, with unresolved D. Germline V gene data show CDR1 as MNHNS and CDR2 as SASEGT. The CDR3 runs 14 residues. Trimming took 0 bases from V and 13 from J, leaving 13 bases between them. In DNA, the CDR3 is TGTGCCAGCAGTGAAGCGGACGGGCCATCCCCCCTCCACTTT. It encodes CASSEADGPSPLHF.

This clonotype was found many times. The genes are TRBV7-9 and TRBJ1-1, with D uncertain. The V and J ends lost 7 bases and 8 bases respectively, with 11 bases between them. Germline V gene data show CDR1 as SEHNR and CDR2 as FQNEAQ (reference sequence). The CDR3 totals 11 residues. As DNA, the CDR3 is TGTGCCAGCATCGGGCCTCTGGAAGCTTTCTTT. Its protein product is CASIGPLEAFF.

This clonotype has at least ten counts. The chain employs TRBV7-2 and TRBJ1-4; tentatively, D is TRBD1 (5 bases). Trimming removed 4 bases at V and 4 bases at J, with 10 bases between. The germline CDR1 and CDR2 sequences are SGHTA and FQGNSA. The CDR3 spans 14 residues. The CDR3 nucleotides are TGTGCCAGCAGCTCGGGGACTGTTAATGAAAAACTGTTTTTT. Translation: CASSSGTVNEKLFF.